This is a list of T cell receptor beta chains from one sample in a study of blood T cell repertoires in COVID-19. The protocol was immunoSEQ multiplex PCR, while the TCRdb copy is restricted to in-frame clones and leaves out a portion. Among 150,000 to 200,000 clones listed, roughly 90% were seen once. Sample: peripheral blood. These receptors were obtained from a woman in her sixties with COVID-19, enrolled during active disease. CDR3s include the opening cysteine and the closing phenylalanine or tryptophan. Each record gives: V gene, clone size, J gene, D gene, CDR3 protein, CDR3 DNA. The D gene is left open where the match is weak. The size of a clone is reported for some rows only, either as once, few or many, or as a class for expanded clones.

v_call: TRBV5-1; clone_size: -; j_call: TRBJ1-1; d_call: -; cdr3_aa: CASSLAQGLAEAFF; cdr3_nt: TGCGCCAGCAGCTTGGCGCAGGGTCTGGCTGAAGCTTTCTTT
v_call: TRBV13; clone_size: -; j_call: TRBJ1-1; d_call: -; cdr3_aa: CASSFRGGNTEAFF; cdr3_nt: TGTGCCAGCAGTTTCAGGGGCGGGAACACTGAAGCTTTCTTT
v_call: TRBV4-3; clone_size: -; j_call: TRBJ2-6; d_call: TRBD1; cdr3_aa: CASSQEWTGVYSGANVLTF; cdr3_nt: TGCGCCAGCAGCCAAGAATGGACAGGGGTCTACTCTGGGGCCAACGTCCTGACTTTC
v_call: TRBV10-3; clone_size: -; j_call: TRBJ2-1; d_call: -; cdr3_aa: CAIREDSSSYNEQFF; cdr3_nt: TGTGCCATCAGGGAGGACTCGAGCTCCTACAATGAGCAGTTCTTC
v_call: TRBV7-9; clone_size: few; j_call: TRBJ2-1; d_call: TRBD2; cdr3_aa: CASSPTWPAGYNEQFF; cdr3_nt: TGTGCCAGCAGCCCTACGTGGCCAGCGGGGTACAATGAGCAGTTCTTC
v_call: TRBV24-1; clone_size: once; j_call: TRBJ2-2; d_call: -; cdr3_aa: CATSDHPGDTGELFF; cdr3_nt: TGTGCCACCAGTGATCATCCGGGAGACACCGGGGAGCTGTTTTTT
v_call: TRBV6-2/TRBV6-3; clone_size: -; j_call: TRBJ1-5; d_call: -; cdr3_aa: CASSNSRGYSNQPQHF; cdr3_nt: TGTGCCAGCAGTAACAGCAGGGGCTATAGCAATCAGCCCCAGCATTTT
v_call: TRBV7-2; clone_size: -; j_call: TRBJ2-2; d_call: -; cdr3_aa: CASSPGIGELFF; cdr3_nt: TGTGCCAGCAGTCCAGGGATCGGGGAGCTGTTTTTT
v_call: TRBV9; clone_size: -; j_call: TRBJ1-4; d_call: TRBD1; cdr3_aa: CASSRTGGQKLFF; cdr3_nt: TGTGCCAGCAGCCGGACAGGGGGCCAAAAACTGTTTTTT
v_call: TRBV3-1/TRBV3-2; clone_size: -; j_call: TRBJ2-2; d_call: TRBD1; cdr3_aa: CASSQEGQGVDTGELFF; cdr3_nt: TGTGCCAGCAGCCAAGAAGGACAGGGGGTTGACACCGGGGAGCTGTTTTTT
v_call: TRBV5-4; clone_size: -; j_call: TRBJ2-5; d_call: -; cdr3_aa: CASSKRVASEKTQYF; cdr3_nt: TGTGCCAGCAGCAAAAGGGTGGCTAGCGAAAAGACCCAGTACTTC
v_call: TRBV24-1; clone_size: -; j_call: TRBJ1-5; d_call: -; cdr3_aa: CATSDYRGNQPQHF; cdr3_nt: TGTGCCACCAGTGATTACAGGGGCAATCAGCCCCAGCATTTT
v_call: TRBV6-5; clone_size: -; j_call: TRBJ1-2; d_call: TRBD1; cdr3_aa: CASTRTGGDYGYTF; cdr3_nt: TGTGCCAGCACCCGGACAGGGGGCGACTATGGCTACACCTTC
v_call: TRBV7-3; clone_size: -; j_call: TRBJ2-5; d_call: -; cdr3_aa: CASSYMGPPGAQYF; cdr3_nt: TGTGCCAGCAGCTACATGGGGCCACCGGGGGCCCAGTACTTC
v_call: TRBV6-2/TRBV6-3; clone_size: -; j_call: TRBJ2-1; d_call: TRBD2; cdr3_aa: CASSQGLAGVERNEQFF; cdr3_nt: TGTGCCAGCAGTCAGGGACTAGCGGGAGTAGAAAGGAATGAGCAGTTCTTC
v_call: TRBV30; clone_size: -; j_call: TRBJ2-3; d_call: -; cdr3_aa: CAWSRQITSTDTQYF; cdr3_nt: TGTGCCTGGAGTCGACAGATTACTAGCACAGATACGCAGTATTTT
v_call: TRBV27; clone_size: -; j_call: TRBJ2-7; d_call: -; cdr3_aa: CASSSFLPSYEQYF; cdr3_nt: TGTGCCAGCAGTTCGTTCCTCCCCTCCTACGAGCAGTACTTC
v_call: TRBV9; clone_size: -; j_call: TRBJ2-5; d_call: -; cdr3_aa: CASSVDPGQETQYF; cdr3_nt: TGTGCCAGCAGCGTAGACCCTGGGCAGGAGACCCAGTACTTC
v_call: TRBV6-2/TRBV6-3; clone_size: -; j_call: TRBJ2-5; d_call: TRBD1; cdr3_aa: CASSSPAGGAETQYF; cdr3_nt: TGTGCCAGCAGTTCCCCGGCAGGGGGCGCAGAGACCCAGTACTTC
v_call: TRBV3-1/TRBV3-2; clone_size: few; j_call: TRBJ2-7; d_call: -; cdr3_aa: CASSGHPTAEQYF; cdr3_nt: TGTGCCAGCTCGGGACACCCTACTGCAGAGCAGTACTTC
v_call: TRBV7-2; clone_size: -; j_call: TRBJ1-1; d_call: -; cdr3_aa: CASSQVSGNTEAFF; cdr3_nt: TGTGCCAGCAGCCAGGTGTCCGGGAACACTGAAGCTTTCTTT
v_call: TRBV18; clone_size: -; j_call: TRBJ1-5; d_call: TRBD1; cdr3_aa: CASSLGQGREPQHF; cdr3_nt: TGTGCCAGCTCACTTGGACAGGGGCGGGAGCCCCAGCATTTT
v_call: TRBV20-1; clone_size: -; j_call: TRBJ2-7; d_call: -; cdr3_aa: CSAREAYEQYF; cdr3_nt: TGCAGTGCTAGAGAAGCTTACGAGCAGTACTTC
v_call: TRBV19; clone_size: -; j_call: TRBJ2-3; d_call: -; cdr3_aa: CASSMYRTDTQYF; cdr3_nt: TGTGCCAGTAGTATGTACAGGACAGATACGCAGTATTTT
v_call: TRBV6-5; clone_size: -; j_call: TRBJ1-2; d_call: -; cdr3_aa: CASKSGWENYGYTF; cdr3_nt: TGTGCCAGCAAGAGCGGATGGGAAAACTATGGCTACACCTTC
v_call: TRBV6-6; clone_size: -; j_call: TRBJ1-2; d_call: TRBD1; cdr3_aa: CASTTGQNYGYTF; cdr3_nt: TGTGCCAGCACCACGGGACAGAACTATGGCTACACCTTC
v_call: TRBV12-5; clone_size: once; j_call: TRBJ1-5; d_call: -; cdr3_aa: CASARDSNQPQHF; cdr3_nt: TGTGCTAGTGCGAGGGATAGCAATCAGCCCCAGCATTTT
v_call: TRBV6-5; clone_size: -; j_call: TRBJ2-1; d_call: TRBD2; cdr3_aa: CASSSLAGEGNEQFF; cdr3_nt: TGTGCCAGCAGTTCACTAGCGGGAGAGGGCAATGAGCAGTTCTTC
v_call: TRBV27; clone_size: -; j_call: TRBJ1-1; d_call: -; cdr3_aa: CASWRNTEAFF; cdr3_nt: TGTGCCAGCTGGAGGAACACTGAAGCTTTCTTT
v_call: TRBV6-4; clone_size: -; j_call: TRBJ2-1; d_call: TRBD2; cdr3_aa: CASSSLTSGSYNEQFF; cdr3_nt: TGTGCCAGCAGTTCCCTGACTAGCGGCTCCTACAATGAGCAGTTCTTC
v_call: TRBV6-1; clone_size: -; j_call: TRBJ2-1; d_call: -; cdr3_aa: CASSDSGRMNEQFF; cdr3_nt: TGTGCCAGCAGTGATTCTGGGAGAATGAATGAGCAGTTCTTC
v_call: TRBV18; clone_size: -; j_call: TRBJ1-1; d_call: -; cdr3_aa: CASRKTGNTEAFF; cdr3_nt: TGTGCCAGCCGAAAAACGGGGAACACTGAAGCTTTCTTT
v_call: TRBV19; clone_size: -; j_call: TRBJ1-1; d_call: -; cdr3_aa: CATDRFPNTEAFF; cdr3_nt: TGTGCCACAGACAGATTTCCGAACACTGAAGCTTTCTTT
v_call: TRBV30; clone_size: -; j_call: TRBJ1-1; d_call: -; cdr3_aa: CAWSVTNGNTEAFF; cdr3_nt: TGTGCCTGGAGTGTAACGAACGGTAACACTGAAGCTTTCTTT
v_call: TRBV30; clone_size: once; j_call: TRBJ2-7; d_call: TRBD2; cdr3_aa: CAWDRLGAAGVEQYF; cdr3_nt: TGTGCCTGGGATCGTCTTGGGGCAGCGGGAGTCGAGCAGTACTTC
v_call: TRBV5-5; clone_size: -; j_call: TRBJ1-6; d_call: TRBD1; cdr3_aa: CASSQTGTGTSPLHF; cdr3_nt: TGTGCCAGCAGCCAGACCGGGACAGGGACCTCACCCCTCCACTTT
v_call: TRBV7-9; clone_size: -; j_call: TRBJ2-1; d_call: -; cdr3_aa: CASSSRQGRENEQFF; cdr3_nt: TGTGCCAGCAGCTCCCGACAGGGGAGGGAAAATGAGCAGTTCTTC
v_call: TRBV15; clone_size: -; j_call: TRBJ1-5; d_call: TRBD1; cdr3_aa: CATSRDYSGGQPQHF; cdr3_nt: TGTGCCACCAGCAGAGATTATTCAGGGGGTCAGCCCCAGCATTTT
v_call: TRBV27; clone_size: -; j_call: TRBJ2-1; d_call: TRBD1; cdr3_aa: CASMTGADYNEQFF; cdr3_nt: TGTGCCAGCATGACAGGGGCGGACTACAATGAGCAGTTCTTC
v_call: TRBV6-5; clone_size: -; j_call: TRBJ2-1; d_call: TRBD1; cdr3_aa: CASSYFRDREDNEQFF; cdr3_nt: TGTGCCAGCAGTTATTTCCGGGACAGAGAGGACAATGAGCAGTTCTTC
v_call: TRBV6-5; clone_size: few; j_call: TRBJ2-1; d_call: TRBD2; cdr3_aa: CASRSASGSREQFF; cdr3_nt: TGTGCCAGCAGGTCGGCTAGCGGGAGCAGGGAGCAGTTCTTC
v_call: TRBV6-2/TRBV6-3; clone_size: few; j_call: TRBJ2-1; d_call: TRBD2; cdr3_aa: CASSYGSSGYNEQFF; cdr3_nt: TGTGCCAGCAGTTACGGATCTAGCGGCTACAATGAGCAGTTCTTC
v_call: TRBV19; clone_size: -; j_call: TRBJ2-1; d_call: -; cdr3_aa: CASSKGRGESNEQFF; cdr3_nt: TGTGCCAGTAGTAAAGGCAGGGGCGAAAGCAATGAGCAGTTCTTC
v_call: TRBV10-1; clone_size: -; j_call: TRBJ2-3; d_call: -; cdr3_aa: CASSESRATQYF; cdr3_nt: TGCGCCAGCAGTGAATCCAGGGCTACGCAGTATTTT
v_call: TRBV6-2/TRBV6-3; clone_size: -; j_call: TRBJ1-2; d_call: TRBD1; cdr3_aa: CASSPWDRGLQGYTF; cdr3_nt: TGTGCCAGCAGTCCCTGGGACAGGGGGCTACAGGGCTACACCTTC
v_call: TRBV30; clone_size: -; j_call: TRBJ2-1; d_call: -; cdr3_aa: CAEGSGEQFF; cdr3_nt: TGTGCCGAGGGATCTGGTGAGCAGTTCTTC
v_call: TRBV5-1; clone_size: few; j_call: TRBJ1-1; d_call: -; cdr3_aa: CASSLVWALNTEAFF; cdr3_nt: TGCGCCAGCAGCTTGGTATGGGCTTTGAACACTGAAGCTTTCTTT
v_call: TRBV6-1; clone_size: -; j_call: TRBJ2-7; d_call: -; cdr3_aa: CASSEGQVYEQYF; cdr3_nt: TGTGCCAGCAGTGAAGGACAGGTCTACGAGCAGTACTTC
v_call: TRBV5-1; clone_size: -; j_call: TRBJ1-6; d_call: TRBD1; cdr3_aa: CASSLRQGADSPLHF; cdr3_nt: TGCGCCAGCAGCTTGAGACAGGGGGCCGATTCACCCCTCCACTTT
v_call: TRBV12-5; clone_size: -; j_call: TRBJ2-1; d_call: -; cdr3_aa: CASGPRDNEQFF; cdr3_nt: TGTGCTAGTGGTCCCAGGGACAATGAGCAGTTCTTC
v_call: TRBV28; clone_size: -; j_call: TRBJ1-2; d_call: -; cdr3_aa: CASSPDSYGYTF; cdr3_nt: TGTGCCAGCAGTCCCGACAGCTATGGCTACACCTTC